These 32 T cell receptor beta chains came from one sample sequenced in a study of cytomegalovirus exposure and HLA in healthy donors. The primer mix had 60 Vbeta and 13 Jbeta primers. Libraries were prepared by immunoSEQ multiplex PCR; TCRdb keeps only in-frame clonotypes and omits some of them. The sample contains some 190,000 clones, over 65% of which appear only once. Sequenced: PBMCs. The receptors shown here come from a man between 35 and 55 years old in good health and CMV-seropositive.

V is TRBV6-5 and J is TRBJ1-3, with D unresolved. The CDR3 contains 14 residues. CDR1 is MNHEY and CDR2 is SVGAGI in the germline V gene. V lost 6 bases to trimming and J lost 6 bases, with 15 bases between them. The CDR3 spells CASRQSMDVNTIYF. The CDR3 DNA is TGTGCCAGCAGACAGTCCATGGATGTAAACACCATATATTTT.

This chain joins TRBV28 and TRBJ2-4; tentatively, D is TRBD2 (5 bases). Per the germline V gene, CDR1 is MDHEN and CDR2 is SYDVKM. The CDR3 is made up of 13 amino acids. V dropped 8 bases and J dropped 1 base, with 9 bases sitting between them. The CDR3 nucleotides are TGTGCCAGCGGGAGTTCGGCCAAAAACATTCAGTACTTC. This translates into CASGSSAKNIQYF.

The V call is TRBV19, the J call TRBJ1-1; 10 bases align to TRBD1. The J segment lost 1 base and the V segment lost 7 bases, leaving 3 bases of the junction unmatched. Germline assignment: CDR1 LNHDA and CDR2 SQIVND (reference sequence). The CDR3 has 14 amino acids. CDR3 coding DNA: TGTGCCAGTAAAGGGACAGGGGCGAACACTGAAGCTTTCTTT. Its protein product is CASKGTGANTEAFF.

In its sample, this clone was seen a few times. V is TRBV5-1 and J is TRBJ1-1, with D possibly matching TRBD1 (6 bases). From germline, CDR1 is SGHRS and CDR2 YFSETQ. This CDR3 comprises 13 residues. Trimming removed 3 bases from V and 3 bases from J, with 9 bases in between. The CDR3 DNA is TGCGCCAGCAGCTCCCAGGGGTACACTGAAGCTTTCTTT. Translation: CASSSQGYTEAFF.

The chain has TRBV6-1 and TRBJ1-5; D perhaps matches TRBD1 (6 bases). V was cut by 3 bases and J by 2 bases, with 14 bases left in between. Germline assignment: CDR1 MNHNS and CDR2 SASEGT. CDR3 length: 16 amino acids. This chain's CDR3 is CASSDRGQWGNQPQHF. DNA of the CDR3: TGTGCCAGCAGTGATCGTGGACAGTGGGGCAATCAGCCCCAGCATTTT.

The rearrangement links TRBV6-1 to TRBJ2-7; 7 bases are a match to TRBD1. Germline-derived CDR1 and CDR2 are MNHNS and SASEGT. The V gene end was trimmed by 5 bases and the J gene end by 1 base; junction bases not matched to a gene: 5. The CDR3 extends over 14 amino acids. The CDR3 loop reads CASSPRQGSYEQYF. The CDR3, as DNA: TGTGCCAGCAGTCCTCGACAGGGTTCCTACGAGCAGTACTTC.

CDR3 nucleotide sequence: TGTGCCAGCAGCCAAGATCGGCCCGCGGGACTCCTCTCCTACGAGCAGTACTTC. Translation: CASSQDRPAGLLSYEQYF. The chain has TRBV4-2 and TRBJ2-5; D may be TRBD2 (6 bases). The J call may be incorrect, as the DNA end agrees better with TRBJ2-7. Germline-derived CDR1 and CDR2 are LGHNA and YNFKEQ. CDR3 length: 18 amino acids.

The rearrangement joins TRBV4-1 to TRBJ2-5; tentative D call: TRBD1 (5 bases). Per the germline V gene, CDR1 is MGHRA and CDR2 is YSYEKL. The V end was cut by 5 bases, the J end by 5 bases, with 18 bases between. This CDR3 is built from 15 residues. CDR3 residues: CASSYRQGSRETQYF. In nucleotides, the CDR3 is TGCGCCAGCAGCTATCGGCAGGGATCGCGGGAGACCCAGTACTTC.

This clone was seen only once. The chain uses TRBV5-4 and TRBJ2-3; D possibly corresponds to TRBD2 (7 bases). The CDR3 has 14 amino acids. Germline values: CDR1 SGHNT, CDR2 YYREEE (reference sequence). Trimming stripped 4 bases from V and 6 bases from J, with 15 bases between. The CDR3: CASSPWGGLDTQYF. For the CDR3, the DNA is TGTGCCAGCAGCCCTTGGGGGGGGCTGGATACGCAGTATTTT.

The chain couples TRBV14 to TRBJ2-7; D is possibly TRBD1 (7 bases). Germline loops: CDR1 SGHDN, CDR2 FVKESK. This CDR3 contains 16 residues. V was trimmed by 1 base and J by 6 bases, leaving 19 bases between them. The CDR3 sequence: CASSQGSGGKHFEQYF. In nucleotides, the CDR3 is TGTGCCAGCAGCCAAGGTTCAGGGGGGAAGCATTTCGAGCAGTACTTC.

This clone was found once. This sequence joins TRBV7-9 and TRBJ2-5; 7 positions agree with TRBD1. Germline lookup yields CDR1 SEHNR and CDR2 FQNEAQ (reference sequence). The CDR3 runs to 13 residues. With 2 bases clipped from V and 7 bases from J, the junction kept 4 bases outside the gene matches. This CDR3 reads CASSLRTGPTQYF. The DNA for the CDR3 is TGTGCCAGCAGCTTAAGGACAGGCCCGACCCAGTACTTC.

This clone was seen only a few times. CDR3 loop: CASSLARSYNEQFF. The DNA of the CDR3 is TGTGCCAGCAGCTTAGCGCGCTCCTACAATGAGCAGTTCTTC. V usage is TRBV7-6 and J usage is TRBJ2-1; the D is unclear. The CDR3 has 14 amino acids. Germline V CDR1 and CDR2: SGHVS, FNYEAQ. The V gene lost 0 bases and the J gene lost 0 bases, with 3 bases spanning the gap.

The V and J genes are TRBV7-4 and TRBJ2-1; tentatively, D is TRBD1 (6 bases). V gave up 1 base and J gave up 10 bases, with 17 bases separating them. The CDR3 extends over 15 amino acids. The germline V gene has CDR1 SGHVT and CDR2 SQSDAQ. CDR3 nucleotide sequence: TGTGCCAGCAGCTTAGGGGTTGAAAGGGGGATAGAGCAGTTCTTC. Protein product: CASSLGVERGIEQFF.

The V gene is TRBV5-4, the J gene TRBJ2-3, with 7 nucleotides matching TRBD2. The V segment lost 4 bases and the J segment 1 base; nucleotides outside the gene matches: 9. Germline assignment: CDR1 SGHNT and CDR2 YYREEE (reference sequence). The CDR3 is 16 residues long. The CDR3 loop reads CASSPRGGFGTDTQYF. The CDR3 region has the DNA TGTGCCAGCAGCCCTCGGGGAGGGTTCGGCACAGATACGCAGTATTTT.

In this sample, this clone turned up a few times. The chain links TRBV7-2 to TRBJ1-5, with D uncertain. This CDR3 comprises 13 residues. V was trimmed by 5 bases and J by 7 bases, leaving 12 bases between them. Per the germline V gene, CDR1 is SGHTA and CDR2 is FQGNSA. The chain's CDR3 is CASSPARRQPQHF. The CDR3 region has the DNA TGTGCCAGCAGCCCAGCCCGGCGGCAGCCCCAGCATTTT.

The chain combines TRBV6-6 with TRBJ2-7, with 11 bases that match TRBD1. CDR1 is MNHNY and CDR2 is SVGAGI in the germline V gene (reference sequence). Trimming removed 0 bases from V and 3 bases from J; junction bases left unmatched: 1. CDR3 size: 15 residues. The CDR3 loop reads CASSYSGTGGYEQYF. The CDR3 DNA follows: TGTGCCAGCAGTTACTCAGGGACAGGGGGCTACGAGCAGTACTTC.

This chain joins TRBV19 and TRBJ2-6, with 12 bases fitting TRBD1. Trimming took 6 bases from V and 2 from J; bases not matched to a gene: 8. Germline-derived CDR1 and CDR2 are LNHDA and SQIVND (reference sequence). CDR3 length: 18 residues. The CDR3 DNA sequence: TGTGCCAGTAGGCCCCCGGGACAGGGGGCTGCTGGGGCCAACGTCCTGACTTTC. Translating gives CASRPPGQGAAGANVLTF.

In its sample, this clone was seen once. The CDR3 DNA follows: TGTGCCAGCAGTCCGGGACAGCAAACAAGGGACTATGGCTACACCTTC. This encodes CASSPGQQTRDYGYTF. The chain employs TRBV27 and TRBJ1-2; 7 bases agree with TRBD1. The J segment lost 3 bases and the V segment lost 5 bases, leaving 12 bases of the junction unmatched. The germline gives CDR1 MNHEY, CDR2 SMNVEV (reference sequence). This CDR3 spans 16 amino acids.

This chain connects TRBV27 to TRBJ2-3; TRBD2 is a possible D gene (5 bases). Per the germline V gene, CDR1 is MNHEY and CDR2 is SMNVEV (reference sequence). Between the trimmed V and J ends, which lost 1 base and 3 bases, there was a span of 11 bases. The CDR3 sequence is 15 residues long. The CDR3 DNA reads as TGTGCCAGCAGTTTATTGGAGGAACTGACAGATACGCAGTATTTT. Its protein is CASSLLEELTDTQYF.

As concerns this clone: The same CDR3 is also encoded by other DNA sequences in this sample. The chain combines TRBV29-1 with TRBJ1-5; D may be TRBD1 (5 bases). Trimming removed 4 bases from V and 4 bases from J, with 8 bases in between. This CDR3 contains 12 residues. The V gene's germline CDR1 is SQVTM and CDR2 ANQGSEA. The CDR3 nucleotides read TGCAGCGTTGGGGGCCCTAATCAGCCCCAGCATTTT. This encodes CSVGGPNQPQHF. Looking up the rest from reference TRBV29-1 and TRBJ1-5 gives the full variable domain: SAVISQKPSRDICQRGTSLTIQCQVDSQVTMMFWYRQQPGQSLTLIATANQGSEATYESGFVIDKFPISRPNLTFSTLTVSNMSPEDSSIYLCSVGGPNQPQHFGDGTRLSIL.

The rearrangement joins TRBV6-1 to TRBJ2-2; TRBD2 might be the D (5 bases). The germline V gene has CDR1 MNHNS and CDR2 SASEGT. The V and J ends lost 6 bases and 5 bases respectively, with 10 bases between them. The CDR3 runs 13 residues. The CDR3 sequence: CASRGSGTGELFF. Here the CDR3 DNA reads TGTGCCAGCAGAGGGAGTGGAACCGGGGAGCTGTTTTTT.

The rearrangement links TRBV4-1 to TRBJ2-2, with 10 bases identical to TRBD2. The CDR3 contains 16 residues. CDR1 MGHRA and CDR2 YSYEKL come from the germline V gene. J gave up 5 bases and V 1 base, and 4 bases lay outside the gene matches. CDR3 protein: CASSQVAGGSTGELFF. The CDR3 DNA reads TGCGCCAGCAGCCAAGTAGCGGGAGGTAGTACCGGGGAGCTGTTTTTT.

This chain connects TRBV29-1 to TRBJ2-3; 10 positions match TRBD2. CDR3 length: 14 amino acids. Trimming removed 3 bases from V and 4 bases from J; junction bases left unmatched: 4. The germline gives CDR1 SQVTM, CDR2 ANQGSEA. The DNA for the CDR3 is TGCAGCGTTGACCCTAGCGGGGGTGCAGATACGCAGTATTTT. Protein product: CSVDPSGGADTQYF.

V gene TRBV7-5 combines with J gene TRBJ2-7; the table's D call, TRBD1, was not checked against the DNA. TRBV7-5 is noted as a pseudogene. The CDR3 totals 19 residues. The CDR3 sequence is CVRSFLLKGAQPPSYEQYF. For the CDR3, the DNA is TGTGTCAGAAGCTTCCTACTAAAGGGGGCCCAACCACCGTCCTACGAGCAGTACTTC.

V usage is TRBV13 and J usage is TRBJ2-1; 10 bases match TRBD1. The CDR3 sequence is 16 residues long. Germline CDR1 is PRHDT and CDR2 is FYEKMQ (reference sequence). V shed 4 bases, J shed 1 base, and the junction held 4 bases outside the gene matches. DNA of the CDR3: TGTGCCAGCAGCTCCCTGGGACAGGGGTCCTACAATGAGCAGTTCTTC. Translation: CASSSLGQGSYNEQFF.

The chain joins TRBV5-1 to TRBJ2-3; 7 bases match TRBD2. The J segment lost 4 bases and the V segment lost 2 bases, leaving 10 bases of the junction unmatched. The CDR3 sequence is 16 residues long. The germline gives CDR1 SGHRS, CDR2 YFSETQ. In DNA form, the CDR3 reads TGCGCCAGCAGCTTCCGGGGGAGGGCCGTGGCAGATACGCAGTATTTT. Its translation: CASSFRGRAVADTQYF.

The chain employs TRBV7-9 and TRBJ1-1; D is perhaps TRBD1 (5 bases). The germline gives CDR1 SEHNR, CDR2 FQNEAQ (reference sequence). The CDR3 runs 16 residues. Trimming stripped 5 bases from V and 4 bases from J, with 20 bases between. Here the CDR3 reads CASSQDIGGEGTEAFF. CDR3 sequence (DNA): TGTGCCAGCAGCCAAGATATCGGAGGGGAGGGCACTGAAGCTTTCTTT.

This clone was seen repeatedly, ten times or more. The V call is TRBV27, the J call TRBJ2-1; a weak D match, TRBD2 (6 bases). CDR3 length: 14 residues. Germline loops: CDR1 MNHEY, CDR2 SMNVEV (reference sequence). V was clipped by 7 bases and J by 8 bases, with 18 bases between them. This CDR3 reads CASTPGGPIDEQFF. DNA for the CDR3: TGTGCCAGCACCCCCGGAGGGCCTATCGATGAGCAGTTCTTC.

The chain recombines TRBV7-2 with TRBJ1-4; D not resolved. This CDR3 is built from 13 residues. V lost 4 bases to trimming and J lost 8 bases, with 11 bases between them. The germline V gene encodes CDR1 SGHTA and CDR2 FQGNSA. This chain's CDR3 is CASSSNPGEKLFF. CDR3 DNA sequence: TGTGCCAGCAGCTCCAATCCGGGGGAAAAACTGTTTTTT.

This chain joins TRBV7-2 and TRBJ1-2, with a possible D match to TRBD1 (6 bases). CDR3 length equals 15 residues. CDR1 and CDR2 (germline): SGHTA, FQGNSA. V lost 1 base and J 8 bases, leaving 17 bases between the germline ends. The CDR3 loop is CASSLERLGARGYTF. The CDR3 region has the DNA TGTGCCAGCAGCTTAGAGCGTCTGGGGGCGCGCGGCTACACCTTC.

V is TRBV6-5 and J is TRBJ2-7; weak D call: TRBD2 (5 bases). The ends were cut back, 3 bases at V and 1 base at J, with 10 bases in the middle. Germline CDR1 reads MNHEY; CDR2 reads SVGAGI. There are 14 residues in the CDR3. The CDR3 here is CASSYAGSSYEQYF. The CDR3 DNA is TGTGCCAGCAGTTATGCGGGCAGTTCCTACGAGCAGTACTTC.

The chain is built from TRBV4-2 and TRBJ2-7, with unresolved D. With 3 bases removed from V and 2 bases from J, the gap between germline ends came to 5 bases. This CDR3 is 12 amino acids long. Germline lookup yields CDR1 LGHNA and CDR2 YNFKEQ. The CDR3 spells CASSQAPYEQYF. The CDR3 bases are TGTGCCAGCAGCCAGGCTCCCTACGAGCAGTACTTC.